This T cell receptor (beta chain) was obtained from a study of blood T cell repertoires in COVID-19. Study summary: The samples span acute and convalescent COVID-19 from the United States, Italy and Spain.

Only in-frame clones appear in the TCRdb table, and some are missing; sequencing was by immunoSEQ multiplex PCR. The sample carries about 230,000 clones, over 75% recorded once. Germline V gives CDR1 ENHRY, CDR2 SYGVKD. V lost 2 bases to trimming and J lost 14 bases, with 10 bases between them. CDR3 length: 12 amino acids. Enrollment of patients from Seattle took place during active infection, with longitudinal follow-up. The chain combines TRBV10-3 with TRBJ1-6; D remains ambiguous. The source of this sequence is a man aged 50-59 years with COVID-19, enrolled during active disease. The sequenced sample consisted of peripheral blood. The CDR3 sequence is CAISEHVSTLHF. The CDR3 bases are TGTGCCATCAGTGAGCACGTTTCTACCCTCCACTTT.